This T cell receptor beta chain was identified during a study of blood T cell repertoires in COVID-19. Trimming took off 7 bases at V and 4 bases at J, with 17 bases between the two ends. Germline loops: CDR1 MNHEY, CDR2 SVGAGI. The CDR3 runs 15 residues. Assay used: immunoSEQ multiplex PCR; TCRdb lists only in-frame clones, some missing. The top ten hold 3.5% to 5.5% of the sample, which has around 250,000 clones, 89% seen once. The chain uses TRBV6-5 and TRBJ1-3; D is possibly TRBD1 (5 bases). Sequencing used peripheral blood. This receptor was obtained from a middle-aged woman who had recovered from COVID-19. CDR3 bases: TGTGCCAGCACCAAAGGGGTTATGTCCGGAAACACCATATATTTT. Translated, it gives CASTKGVMSGNTIYF.